This entry lists 27 T cell receptor beta chains sequenced from one sample in a study of CD8 T cells in ankylosing spondylitis (dated by TCRdb to 2015 to 2018). Libraries were built with 5' RACE. For sequencing, an Illumina HiSeq 2500 was employed. TCRdb reprocessed the public reads (quality trimming at Q25 with fastp, clone calling with MiXCR) and kept in-frame beta chains. For every CDR3 protein sequence, its rows merge into one entry that carries the most common genes and DNA. In this sample the table shows 200,000 to 250,000 distinct CDR3 sequences, roughly a third of which occur a single time. The top ten clonotypes cover around 4.2% of the sample. Sequenced material: blood, either unsorted or a sorted T cell fraction (not recorded which). These receptors came from a male donor with ankylosing spondylitis or in good health (not recorded which).

The chain employs TRBV3-1 and TRBJ1-5; 7 positions match TRBD1. This CDR3 is built from 13 residues. Trimming took 11 bases from V and 2 from J; bases not matched to a gene: 6. Looked up from germline, CDR1 is LGHDT and CDR2 is YNNKEL (reference sequence). The CDR3 DNA is TGTGCCCCCCGACAGGGTCGCAATCAGCCCCAGCATTTT. Its translation: CAPRQGRNQPQHF.

The chain couples TRBV12-3 or TRBV12-4 to TRBJ1-1; D ambiguous. CDR3 length: 16 residues. Trimming removed 1 base at V and 2 bases at J, with 14 bases between. CDR3 residues: CASSLGRSHGNTEAFF. The CDR3 bases are TGTGCCAGCAGTTTAGGCCGCTCTCACGGCAACACTGAAGCTTTCTTT.

This clonotype was seen a handful of times. The chain combines TRBV10-3 with TRBJ2-4; D remains ambiguous. The CDR3 consists of 13 residues. V was pared by 3 bases and J by 3 bases, with 6 bases between. CDR1 and CDR2 (germline): ENHRY, SYGVKD. The CDR3 is CAISERLKNIQYF. The CDR3 DNA sequence: TGTGCCATCAGTGAACGTCTCAAAAACATTCAGTACTTC.

The chain is built from TRBV12-3 or TRBV12-4 and TRBJ2-3; possibly TRBD1 or TRBD2 for D (5 bases each). Trimming stripped 5 bases from V and 4 bases from J, with 19 bases between. CDR3 length: 16 amino acids. For the CDR3, the DNA is TGTGCCAGCAGTCCTCCGTCCCGGGGCCGGGCAGATACGCAGTATTTT. Its protein product is CASSPPSRGRADTQYF.

This sequence joins TRBV7-2 and TRBJ1-2; D gene unclear. The V end lost 5 bases, the J end lost 4 bases, and 14 bases lay between the germline ends. Germline CDR1 reads SGHTA; CDR2 reads FQGNSA. The CDR3 contains 14 residues. The CDR3 sequence: CASSPGRGVYGYTF. In DNA, the CDR3 is TGTGCCAGCAGCCCCGGGCGCGGAGTCTATGGCTACACCTTC.

The J gene is TRBJ2-5, the V gene TRBV7-9; D assignment may be TRBD1 or TRBD2 (7 bases each). The germline gives CDR1 SEHNR, CDR2 FQNEAQ (reference sequence). This CDR3 contains 14 residues. V lost 5 bases and J lost 3, with 13 bases in between. In DNA form, the CDR3 reads TGTGCCAGCAGCCCTCAGGGGGGGGAAGAGACCCAGTACTTC. It encodes CASSPQGGEETQYF.

This clonotype has just a few counts. The genes are TRBV20-1 and TRBJ2-7; 7 nucleotides line up with TRBD2. Germline-derived CDR1 and CDR2 are DFQATT and SNEGSKA (reference sequence). V dropped 2 bases and J dropped 0; count of bases not matched to a gene: 4. This CDR3 has 14 amino acids. CDR3 DNA: TGCAGTGCTAGAATCCGCGGGGGCTCCTACGAGCAGTACTTC. Translating gives CSARIRGGSYEQYF.

The rearrangement links TRBV7-3 to TRBJ2-7; 9 bases match TRBD2. This CDR3 has 15 residues. Losses at the gene ends were 5 bases for V and 3 bases for J; bases not matched to a gene: 8. CDR1 is SGHTA and CDR2 is FQGTGA in the germline V gene. Here the CDR3 reads CASSPAGGGGYEQYF. The DNA of the CDR3 is TGTGCCAGCAGCCCCGCGGGGGGGGGAGGCTACGAGCAGTACTTC.

The table lists this clonotype with a count of one. The chain has TRBV29-1 and TRBJ2-7; D remains ambiguous. Germline CDR1 is SQVTM and CDR2 is ANQGSEA. The CDR3 is 12 residues long. V lost 5 bases and J 1 base, leaving 9 bases between the germline ends. The chain's CDR3 is CSVYDGSYEQYF. CDR3 DNA sequence: TGCAGCGTTTATGACGGATCCTACGAGCAGTACTTC.

The V gene is TRBV7-3, the J gene TRBJ1-1; D gene unclear. Between the trimmed V and J ends, which lost 6 bases and 0 bases, there was a span of 8 bases. Germline CDR1 SGHTA, CDR2 FQGTGA. This CDR3 has 13 amino acids. This CDR3 is CASRLDMNTEAFF. The CDR3 nucleotides are TGTGCCAGCAGACTCGACATGAACACTGAAGCTTTCTTT.

This clonotype was found a few times. The rearrangement joins TRBV29-1 to TRBJ1-1; the D gene is possibly TRBD1 (6 bases). Trimming took off 6 bases at V and 4 bases at J, with 21 bases between the two ends. The CDR3 totals 15 residues. Germline CDR1 is SQVTM and CDR2 is ANQGSEA. The DNA for the CDR3 is TGCAGCGTGGGGGGGCCCCTCAATGGGGGCACTGAAGCTTTCTTT. Translation gives CSVGGPLNGGTEAFF.

There are a few counts of this clonotype. The CDR3 loop is CASSFSGGYNEQFF. CDR3 bases: TGTGCCAGCAGCTTTTCGGGGGGGTACAATGAGCAGTTCTTC. The chain joins TRBV7-8 to TRBJ2-1; TRBD2 matches 8 bases. V shed 3 bases and J 4 bases; nucleotides not matched to a gene: 2. CDR1 is SGHVS and CDR2 is FQNEAQ in the germline V gene. This CDR3 is built from 14 residues.

This clonotype was seen more than once but under ten times. A read error may produce the germline difference seen at one junction end. The V and J genes are TRBV7-2 and TRBJ2-3; 9 bases fit TRBD2. Looked up from germline, CDR1 is SGHTA and CDR2 is FQGNSA. This CDR3 is built from 14 residues. CDR3 in amino acids: CASSSRVTGTSFHF. Here the CDR3 DNA reads TGTGCCAGCAGCTCCCGCGTCACCGGGACTAGCTTCCATTTT.

This rearrangement joins TRBV12-3 or TRBV12-4 to TRBJ1-2, with D maybe TRBD1 (5 bases). There are 13 residues in the CDR3. V dropped 2 bases and J dropped 8 bases, with 12 bases sitting between them. CDR3 coding DNA: TGTGCCAGCAGTTTAAATGGGGGAGCGGGCTACACCTTC. It translates to CASSLNGGAGYTF.

A few counts support this clonotype. The chain has TRBV27 and TRBJ2-6; D possibly corresponds to TRBD1 (6 bases). Trimming took off 4 bases at V and 0 bases at J, with 22 bases between the two ends. The length of the CDR3 is 20 residues. The germline gives CDR1 MNHEY, CDR2 SMNVEV (reference sequence). This CDR3 reads CASSSGQGPLWDSGANVLTF. In DNA, the CDR3 is TGTGCCAGCAGTTCCGGCCAGGGGCCACTCTGGGACTCTGGGGCCAACGTCCTGACTTTC.

This clonotype was recorded a few times. The chain links TRBV20-1 to TRBJ2-1, with 9 positions matching TRBD1. There are 16 residues in the CDR3. Germline V gene data show CDR1 as DFQATT and CDR2 as SNEGSKA (reference sequence). The V segment lost 6 bases and the J segment 4 bases; nucleotides outside the gene matches: 13. CDR3 sequence: CSAAASDRGNYNEQFF. In nucleotides, the CDR3 is TGCAGTGCCGCCGCCTCGGACAGGGGAAATTACAATGAGCAGTTCTTC.

The CDR3 nucleotides read TGTGCCAGCAGCCCGAGACTTGGGGGCGCGGCTGGAAACACCATATATTTT. Protein product: CASSPRLGGAAGNTIYF. J is TRBJ1-3 and V is TRBV7-8; possibly TRBD1 for D (6 bases). Germline CDR1 SGHVS, CDR2 FQNEAQ. CDR3 length: 17 amino acids. V was clipped by 5 bases and J by 2 bases, with 19 bases between them.

This chain connects TRBV5-1 to TRBJ2-1; 10 bases agree with TRBD2. Germline values: CDR1 SGHRS, CDR2 YFSETQ. V dropped 4 bases and J dropped 1; count of bases not matched to a gene: 20. The CDR3 length is 21 residues. The CDR3 spells CASSTGQVITSGAPSYNEQFF. CDR3 in DNA: TGCGCCAGCAGCACGGGACAGGTGATTACTAGCGGGGCCCCATCCTACAATGAGCAGTTCTTC.

As concerns this clonotype: One end of the junction varies from germline; a read error may be responsible. The V gene is TRBV7-2, the J gene TRBJ2-1; D ambiguous. This CDR3 region has 13 residues. Germline CDR1 is SGHTA and CDR2 is FQGNSA. The CDR3 DNA reads TGTGCTAGCAGCTTAGACACCTACAATGAGCAGTTCTTC. This encodes CASSLDTYNEQFF. The full variable domain, with the rest looked up from reference TRBV7-2 and TRBJ2-1, is GAGVSQSPSNKVTEKGKDVELRCDPISGHTALYWYRQSLGQGLEFLIYFQGNSAPDKSGLPSDRFSAERTGGSVSTLTIQRTQQEDSAVYLCASSLDTYNEQFFGPGTRLTVL.

V and J are TRBV28 and TRBJ2-3; TRBD1 matches at 7 bases. Per germline, CDR1 MDHEN and CDR2 SYDVKM. The V and J ends lost 3 bases and 5 bases, in that order; junction bases with no gene match: 8. CDR3 length: 15 residues. The CDR3 here is CASSFEGAGVDTQYF. The CDR3, as DNA: TGTGCCAGCAGTTTTGAGGGGGCCGGCGTAGATACGCAGTATTTT.

The rearrangement joins TRBV20-1 to TRBJ2-7, with 9 nucleotides matching TRBD1. Germline CDR1 is DFQATT and CDR2 is SNEGSKA (reference sequence). The junction had 12 bases not matched to a gene; V was cut back by 5 bases and J by 4 bases. CDR3 size: 15 residues. This chain's CDR3 is CSAPVIDRGAYEQYF. The CDR3 nucleotides are TGCAGTGCTCCCGTGATAGACAGGGGGGCTTACGAGCAGTACTTC.

This clonotype has just a few counts. The chain is built from TRBV4-2 and TRBJ2-2, with D possibly TRBD1 on 6 matching bases. Trimming removed 4 bases from V and 0 bases from J, with 12 bases in between. This CDR3 region has 16 residues. Germline V gene lookup returns CDR1 LGHNA and CDR2 YNFKEQ. The CDR3 sequence is CASSRGGQTNTGELFF. CDR3 DNA: TGTGCCAGCAGCCGGGGCGGACAGACGAACACCGGGGAGCTGTTTTTT.

The V and J genes are TRBV7-6 and TRBJ2-5, with D unresolved. The V and J ends lost 5 bases and 3 bases respectively, with 10 bases between them. Germline V lookup: CDR1 SGHVS, CDR2 FNYEAQ. The CDR3 spans 13 residues. As DNA, the CDR3 is TGTGCCAGCAGCCACAACATGGAAGAGACCCAGTACTTC. Translating it yields CASSHNMEETQYF. Supplemented by reference TRBV7-6 and TRBJ2-5, the full variable domain reads GAGVSQSPRYKVTKRGQDVALRCDPISGHVSLYWYRQALGQGPEFLTYFNYEAQQDKSGLPNDRFSAERPEGSISTLTIQRTEQRDSAMYRCASSHNMEETQYFGPGTRLLVL.

Regarding this clonotype: A much more abundant neighbour one base away suggests this may be a read error. The gene calls are TRBV20-1 and TRBJ2-3; 9 nucleotides agree with TRBD2. Germline CDR1 DFQATT, CDR2 SNEGSKA (reference sequence). The CDR3 runs to 17 residues. CDR3 bases: TGCTGTGCTAGAGACCCGACTAGCGGTAAAGGCACAGATACGCAGTATTTT. Amino acids: CCARDPTSGKGTDTQYF.

The chain links TRBV20-1 to TRBJ2-1; perhaps TRBD2 as D (6 bases). The CDR3 length is 14 residues. The germline V gene has CDR1 DFQATT and CDR2 SNEGSKA (reference sequence). The germline V and J ends were trimmed by 3 bases and 2 bases, with 11 bases remaining between them. CDR3 sequence: CSARSRGPYNEQFF. The CDR3 region has the DNA TGCAGTGCTAGGTCGCGGGGACCCTACAATGAGCAGTTCTTC.

J is TRBJ2-7 and V is TRBV20-1; D might be TRBD2 (5 bases). Trimming stripped 6 bases from V and 3 bases from J, with 18 bases between. The germline gives CDR1 DFQATT, CDR2 SNEGSKA (reference sequence). The CDR3 runs 14 residues. CDR3 sequence: CSARDYRRNYEQYF. The DNA for the CDR3 is TGCAGTGCCCGAGACTACCGCAGAAACTACGAGCAGTACTTC.

This clonotype was found a few times. This chain links TRBV5-1 with TRBJ1-1, with 8 positions matching TRBD1. Germline loops: CDR1 SGHRS, CDR2 YFSETQ. This CDR3 spans 14 amino acids. Unmatched junction bases numbered 3, after V lost 4 bases and J lost 1 base. Here the CDR3 reads CASSAGQANTEAFF. The CDR3 DNA is TGCGCCAGCAGCGCGGGACAGGCGAACACTGAAGCTTTCTTT.